The text below deals with one TCR beta chain. The specificity of this receptor is unknown. Nothing much larger sits one base from this clone, and base qualities are not available. This sample was included in a study of cytomegalovirus exposure and HLA in healthy donors (dated by TCRdb to 2015 to 2018). As for the study more broadly: An earlier analysis of some 550 of the donors reported more than 250 Gb of sequence data and around 120 million unique TCR beta sequences from about 179 million T cells. Approximately 310 gigabases of sequencing data and approximately 85 million unique TCR sequences were included in an early release covering about 620 HLA-typed donors. Of the 398 genotyped donors, about 80% fell in the genetic ancestry cluster associated with self-reported Caucasian donors. The study aimed to test whether cataloging public T cell receptors could reveal signatures of past pathogen exposure. The study profiled the T cell repertoires of 550 to 700 subjects by immunosequencing and related them to cytomegalovirus serostatus. A separate validation cohort of more than 100 different subjects was used in addition to the approximately 700-subject first cohort. High-throughput TCR immunosequencing, statistical association of individual TCRs with disease status, and machine learning were combined to predict cytomegalovirus infection status. In a later analysis, previously published TCR beta repertoires from 550 to 700 donors were re-analyzed and high-resolution HLA genotyping was added so that TCR occurrence patterns could be studied. Rather than drawing on any new phenotypic data, the later analysis identified candidate immune exposures from TCR beta sequences and the way those sequences occurred across donors. To decide whether each TCR beta V gene segment behaved as functional or pseudogenic, an earlier analysis of some 600 of the donors relied on high-throughput TCR beta sequencing. Donor age, sex, ethnicity and CMV serostatus were collected together with the repertoire data. Genome-wide SNP genotypes for about 55% of the 666 donors were used in a later genetic analysis, which treated that subset as a discovery cohort. All discovery cohort repertoires had been generated on a single sequencing platform. Class I and class II HLA loci were covered by the typing at four-digit resolution. The number of typed donors differed by locus: about 620-640 for A, B, C, DRB1 and DQB1; some 500 for DQA1; some 590 for DPA1; and 400 to 480 for DPB1. Because of strong linkage in the cohort, a few DR-DQ haplotypes were treated as single units for association and clustering. Among some 410 genotyped donors of the cohort, an average of roughly 230,000 unique TCR beta nucleotide sequences was sequenced per donor, of which about 18% were non-productive. What the research found in general, with its limitations: Because HLA typing was unavailable for some donors at each locus, only the typed subset was used in association tests. This cohort had only TCR beta chains sequenced, and the lack of alpha or paired-chain data limited which features could be detected. Sequencing depth was assumed to be roughly uniform across donors in the presence/absence analyses, though that assumption may not hold. Cytomegalovirus status was reported to be diagnosed by the classifier with high specificity and sensitivity in both the original and validation cohorts. Linkage disequilibrium might explain the correlated functional status among segregating V segments, but an unknown experimental factor could not be ruled out. The study listed 150 to 200 TCR beta chains as associated with cytomegalovirus. According to the authors, the approach could potentially be generalized to other disease states and immunological phenotypes. In a later analysis, several top co-occurrence clusters were reported to appear linked to parvovirus B19, influenza, CMV and Epstein-Barr virus. In an earlier analysis of roughly 560 of the donors, most TCR beta V segments were observed in productive rearrangements about 87% or about 30% of the time, broadly matching IMGT annotations. In a later analysis, HLA-associated TCR beta chains were found to be more clonally expanded and to have lower generation probabilities than equally common non-associated chains. At a false discovery rate of 0.05, a later analysis linked around 15,000 TCR beta sequences to specific HLA alleles. In a later genetic analysis, a missense DCLRE1C variant was associated with V-gene and J-gene trimming of TCR beta chains, and the association was replicated in an independent cohort. In a later analysis, TCR association rates were found to vary across HLA loci, with the most associated TCRs seen for DRB1 alleles and the fewest for HLA-C alleles. Because counts were too low, 15 to 20 rarely observed V segments, including chromosome 9 orphons, were excluded from the earlier analysis of 587 of the donors. In vitro tests confirmed that a few of the cytomegalovirus-associated TCR beta chains recognize cytomegalovirus antigens. The only immune exposure information available for the cohort was CMV serostatus. While some public TCRs were present in many individuals, most TCR sequences turned up only very rarely across donors. A further reported finding was that TCR beta sequences accurately predicted the HLA-A and HLA-B alleles for most subjects in the first cohort. Most CMV-associated TCR beta chains appeared to be HLA-restricted in a later analysis, and the HLA associations seemed to be driven largely by CMV exposure. Some IMGT-functional V segments, including TRBV6-2 and TRBV6-3, could not be distinguished by the 87-base-pair reads and were therefore excluded. A group of highly shared sequence variants was considered likely to be a technical artifact of the sequencing pipeline. When HLA alleles, especially DR and DQ, strongly co-occurred, attributing TCR associations to individual alleles was difficult. Compared with the approximately 670-donor mean, donors in an Asian-associated ancestry cluster had fewer N-insertions in productive TCRs, according to a later genetic analysis.

Between the V and J ends, shortened by 4 bases and 7 bases respectively, the junction contains 17 bases. The CDR3 goes from the cysteine to the phenylalanine over 14 residues. The retained sequence is limited to the CDR3, 42 bases, with the frame set at the first base. As encoded in the germline V gene, CDR1 is KGHSH while CDR2 is LQKENI. Library method: the immunoSEQ multiplex PCR assay. A mixture of 60 forward primers for TCR Vbeta segments and 13 reverse primers for TCR Jbeta segments was used in the multiplex PCR. A multiplex PCR assay on genomic DNA amplified the CDR3 region of rearranged TCR beta genes. On the Illumina HiSeq System, the amplified TCR beta libraries were sequenced as 87-base-pair reads. In the paper's pipeline: In a later analysis, around 80 million unique TCR beta chains were counted across the 650 to 750 repertoires, and approximately 9.9 million of these chains were shared by at least two donors. Raw reads were error-corrected and collapsed into unique sequences by a nearest-neighbor algorithm in which closely related sequences were merged to remove PCR and sequencing errors. CDR3 sequences were aligned to IMGT reference sequences to assign V, D and J gene segments. Each retained sequence needed at least a six-nucleotide match to both a V gene segment and a J gene segment. A rearrangement counted as productive if the CDR3 had no stop codons and remained in frame with V and J, and every other rearrangement counted as non-productive. CDR3 was defined according to IMGT convention as the region running from the second conserved V-encoded cysteine to the conserved J-encoded phenylalanine. The earlier analysis of some 580 of the donors excluded any sequence lacking an unambiguous match to a single V gene segment. In an earlier analysis of approximately 610 of the donors, V segments were called functional above 56.7% productive rearrangements and were called segregating when the between-donor standard deviation exceeded 5%. A statistical classification framework was developed to diagnose cytomegalovirus status using the catalog of TCR beta chain sequences. In a later analysis, V and J genes were assigned by comparing TCR nucleotide sequences against IMGT/GENE-DB human TR gene sequences. The TCRdist pipeline was used in a later analysis to assign CDR3 sequences and most-parsimonious VDJ recombination scenarios. In a later analysis, each TCR beta chain was defined by its CDR3 amino acid sequence together with its V-gene family, and reads lacking a unique V-gene family were excluded. In a later analysis, a few hundred highly shared, low-generation-probability nucleotide sequences were removed to address suspected cross-contamination and a sequencing artifact. In a later analysis, a clonal expansion index was calculated for each public chain from normalized within-repertoire ranks of inferred template counts. A later analysis computed generation probabilities with a VDJ recombination model fitted to out-of-frame rearrangements, and checked the results against IGoR. In a later analysis, TCR-TCR, TCR-HLA and TCR-CMV co-occurrence was scored with hypergeometric tests, and a repertoire-size bias correction was applied to TCR pairs. A later analysis estimated false discovery rates by permuting HLA or CMV assignments 20 times. A later analysis grouped co-occurring TCRs with DBSCAN, adding TCRdist sequence similarity when clustering within HLA-allele-positive subsets. For co-occurrence clustering, repertoires with fewer than 30,000 or more than 120,000 public chains were excluded, along with a handful of repertoires with anomalous nucleotide sharing. TCRdb retrieved this table from immuneACCESS and kept in-frame rearrangements only. Not all clones are present; in checked studies, unresolved V genes account for under half, and no reason is known for the remainder. V and J calls and clone size follow that table, whereas D and trimming were derived from the DNA. This sample gives around 110,000 clones in total; about 70% of them show up just once. Under 7.5% of the sample is held by the ten biggest clonotypes.

In total, roughly 670 healthy bone marrow donors made up the cohort. Cohort members were all nominally healthy when sampled, although unrecorded immune exposures were likely present. The donor tested CMV seropositive, placing the donor among the approximately 290 seropositive members of the cohort. A peripheral blood sample was provided by each donor, and peripheral blood mononuclear cells were used for TCR beta sequencing. The Qiagen DNeasy Blood Extraction Kit was used to extract genomic DNA from the blood cell samples. Recombination connected TRBV18 to TRBJ2-7, with the D gene too uncertain to name. The source of this sequence is a woman between 45 and 60 years old in good health and CMV-seropositive. Input material: PBMCs. The DNA sequence follows: TGTGCCAGCTCACAGGCCTCCGGGTCCCAAGAGCAGTACTTC. The resulting protein is CASSQASGSQEQYF. Beyond the CDR3, the reference TRBV18 and TRBJ2-7 genes provide the residues; the full variable domain reads: NAGVMQNPRHLVRRRGQEARLRCSPMKGHSHVYWYRQLPEEGLKFMVYLQKENIIDESGMPKERFSAEFPKEGPSILRIQQVVRGDSAAYFCASSQASGSQEQYFGPGTRLTVT.